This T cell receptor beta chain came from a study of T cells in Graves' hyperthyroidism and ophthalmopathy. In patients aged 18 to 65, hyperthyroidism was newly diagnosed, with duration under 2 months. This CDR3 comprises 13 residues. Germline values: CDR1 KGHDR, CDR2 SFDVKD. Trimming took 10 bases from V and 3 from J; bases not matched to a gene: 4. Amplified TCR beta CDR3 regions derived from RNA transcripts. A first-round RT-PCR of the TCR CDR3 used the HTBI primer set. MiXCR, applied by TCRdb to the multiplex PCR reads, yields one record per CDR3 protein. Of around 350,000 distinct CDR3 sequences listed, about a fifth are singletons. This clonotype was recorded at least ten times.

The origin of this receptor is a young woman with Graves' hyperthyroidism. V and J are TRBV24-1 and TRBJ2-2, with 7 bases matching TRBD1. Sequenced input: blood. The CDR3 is CATGQHDTGELFF. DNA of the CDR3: TGTGCCACGGGACAGCATGACACCGGGGAGCTGTTTTTT.